This TCR beta chain is from a study of a mutant IDH1 vaccine in newly diagnosed glioma. Study in general: Investigators started vaccination 4-6 weeks after radiotherapy alone, or with temozolomide cycles. Visits designated V12 and V13 were conducted at weeks 35 and 47, respectively.

The table came from immunoSEQ multiplex PCR; TCRdb's copy has only in-frame clones and leaves some out. Of some 30,000 clones detected, 78% appear once; the ten largest clones hold about 10%. Study-wide results and limits: Pseudoprogression seemingly bore no relation to changes in top peripheral T cell clonotypes. Among patients, around 95% showed immune responses induced by the vaccine.

Specified time point: week 35, safety follow-up. Every vaccination contained 300 ug of the mutant IDH1 20-mer peptide and was paired with topical imiquimod. Comments on this clone: What it binds is unknown.

There are 15 residues in the CDR3. Germline values: CDR1 PRHDT, CDR2 FYEKMQ (reference sequence). V gave up 1 base and J gave up 7 bases, with 15 bases separating them. This material consisted of PBMCs, taken from a glioma patient whose treatment included an IDH1 peptide vaccine. The clonotype was recovered from a woman between 40 and 50 years old with glioma. The chain uses TRBV13 and TRBJ2-3, with D uncertain. CDR3 DNA sequence: TGTGCCAGCAGCTTAGCACCAGGCGACTTGAATACGCAGTATTTT. It codes for CASSLAPGDLNTQYF. The variable domain in full, with the rest retrieved from reference TRBV13 and TRBJ2-3, is AAGVIQSPRHLIKEKRETATLKCYPIPRHDTVYWYQQGPGQDPQFLISFYEKMQSDKGSIPDRFSAQQFSDYHSELNMSSLELGDSALYFCASSLAPGDLNTQYFGPGTRLTVL.